This is a list of T cell receptor beta chains from one sample in a study of cytomegalovirus exposure and HLA in healthy donors. Measured with immunoSEQ multiplex PCR; TCRdb has only the in-frame clones, and not every one. Of about 150,000 clones in the sample, approximately 80% were seen once. Sequenced input: PBMCs. The receptor set was obtained from a young man in good health and CMV-seronegative. Each CDR3 is given with its conserved first and last residue. D genes are given only for firm matches. The size entry is marked missing in some rows and otherwise reads once, few, many or a size class.

-	TRBJ2-3	-	TRBV6-5	CASSRQAADTDTQYF	TGTGCCAGCAGTCGACAGGCAGCGGACACAGATACGCAGTATTTT
-	TRBJ2-3	-	TRBV27	CASSKSSSTDTQYF	TGTGCCAGCTCTAAGTCCTCTAGCACAGATACGCAGTATTTT
-	TRBJ2-7	-	TRBV5-1	CASSSAYEQYF	TGCGCCAGCAGCTCCGCCTACGAGCAGTACTTC
-	TRBJ1-1	-	TRBV6-1	CASEVGAERYTEAFF	TGTGCCAGTGAGGTGGGGGCTGAGAGGTACACTGAAGCTTTCTTT
-	TRBJ2-7	TRBD1	TRBV28	CASSLPGTGHYEQYF	TGTGCCAGCAGTTTACCCGGGACAGGGCATTACGAGCAGTACTTC
-	TRBJ1-6	-	TRBV28	CASSFSSAYNSPLHF	TGTGCCAGCAGTTTTTCGTCAGCCTATAATTCACCCCTCCACTTT
-	TRBJ2-5	TRBD2	TRBV7-3	CASSSLAGGSQETQYF	TGTGCCAGCAGCTCACTAGCGGGGGGCTCCCAAGAGACCCAGTACTTC
-	TRBJ1-2	-	TRBV28	CASSFKSSNGYTF	TGTGCCAGCAGTTTTAAGAGCTCCAATGGCTACACCTTC
-	TRBJ2-1	-	TRBV7-2	CASSFWEWDEQFF	TGTGCCAGCAGCTTTTGGGAGTGGGATGAGCAGTTCTTC
-	TRBJ1-1	-	TRBV9	CASSAELAGVRTPEAFF	TGTGCCAGCAGCGCAGAGTTGGCGGGGGTCCGAACACCTGAAGCTTTCTTT
once	TRBJ1-5	-	TRBV4-1	CASSQDPLSRQPQHF	TGCGCCAGCAGCCAAGATCCCTTGTCGAGGCAGCCCCAGCATTTT
-	TRBJ1-4	-	TRBV6-4	CASKGWTERRWQEKLFF	TGTGCCAGCAAGGGATGGACAGAGAGACGTTGGCAGGAAAAACTGTTTTTT
-	TRBJ1-3	-	TRBV7-2	CASSFAGTPYSGNTIYF	TGTGCCAGCAGCTTCGCCGGGACACCGTACTCTGGAAACACCATATATTTT
-	TRBJ1-4	-	TRBV18	CASSPRGRTNEKLFF	TGTGCCAGCTCACCACGGGGGCGGACTAATGAAAAACTGTTTTTT
-	TRBJ1-1	-	TRBV28	CASSLRLNTEAFF	TGTGCCAGCAGTTTACGACTTAACACTGAAGCTTTCTTT
-	TRBJ1-2	TRBD1	TRBV6-6	CASSSSDRQLFGYTF	TGTGCCAGCAGTTCGTCGGACAGGCAGCTTTTTGGCTACACCTTC
-	TRBJ1-5	TRBD1	TRBV6-5	CASSRGQSDRPQHF	TGTGCCAGCAGCCGGGGACAGAGCGACCGGCCCCAGCATTTT
-	TRBJ2-1	TRBD1	TRBV5-1	CASSLEGTGAYNEQFF	TGCGCCAGCAGCTTGGAAGGGACAGGGGCCTACAATGAGCAGTTCTTC
-	TRBJ2-1	-	TRBV6-5	CASSPYRGGEQFF	TGTGCCAGCAGCCCTTACAGGGGGGGTGAGCAGTTCTTC
-	TRBJ1-5	TRBD1	TRBV4-1	CASSQGDRDNQPQHF	TGCGCCAGCAGCCAAGGGGACAGGGACAATCAGCCCCAGCATTTT
-	TRBJ1-5	-	TRBV2	CASARVGAQPQHF	TGTGCCAGCGCGAGGGTGGGTGCTCAGCCCCAGCATTTT
-	TRBJ1-3	TRBD1	TRBV6-5	CASSYRDRLGTIYF	TGTGCCAGCAGTTACAGGGACAGGTTGGGCACCATATATTTT
-	TRBJ1-4	-	TRBV2	CASSLGQGEKLFF	TGTGCCAGCAGTCTAGGCCAGGGTGAAAAACTGTTTTTT
-	TRBJ2-5	-	TRBV9	CASSVALAQETQYF	TGTGCCAGCAGCGTAGCTCTAGCTCAAGAGACCCAGTACTTC
-	TRBJ1-5	-	TRBV10-3	CAISGRGNQPQHF	TGTGCCATCAGTGGCAGGGGCAATCAGCCCCAGCATTTT
-	TRBJ1-2	-	TRBV27	CASSSPYGYGYTF	TGTGCCAGCAGTTCACCCTATGGCTATGGCTACACCTTC
-	TRBJ2-5	-	TRBV4-1	CASSPIWEVGGAQETQYF	TGCGCCAGCAGCCCAATCTGGGAGGTGGGGGGGGCCCAAGAGACCCAGTACTTC
-	TRBJ1-6	-	TRBV2	CASSEQTEDSPLHF	TGTGCCAGCAGTGAACAGACCGAGGATTCACCCCTCCACTTT
-	TRBJ2-2	-	TRBV19	CASNSAAGELFF	TGTGCCAGTAACTCCGCGGCCGGGGAGCTGTTTTTT
-	TRBJ1-1	TRBD1	TRBV7-8	CASSHPGTGNTEAFF	TGTGCCAGCAGCCATCCCGGGACAGGGAACACTGAAGCTTTCTTT
-	TRBJ1-1	-	TRBV19	CASSHQVTEAFF	TGTGCCAGTAGTCACCAGGTTACTGAAGCTTTCTTT
-	TRBJ2-6	TRBD1	TRBV4-2	CASSQTDRALAGANVLTF	TGTGCCAGCAGCCAAACGGACAGGGCCCTGGCTGGGGCCAACGTCCTGACTTTC
-	TRBJ2-2	-	TRBV5-4	CASSLGAANTGELFF	TGTGCCAGCAGCTTGGGGGCAGCGAACACCGGGGAGCTGTTTTTT
-	TRBJ1-1	-	TRBV7-3	CAGSQPGHEAFF	TGTGCCGGCAGCCAGCCGGGACACGAAGCTTTCTTT
-	TRBJ1-6	-	TRBV7-6	CASKSQGNSPLHF	TGTGCCAGCAAGTCACAGGGAAATTCACCCCTCCACTTT
-	TRBJ2-4	-	TRBV15	CATSRWGRGEVGNIQYF	TGTGCCACCAGCAGATGGGGGAGGGGGGAGGTAGGAAACATTCAGTACTTC
-	TRBJ2-2	TRBD1	TRBV19	CASTQGAGGELFF	TGTGCCAGTACACAGGGGGCGGGCGGGGAGCTGTTTTTT
-	TRBJ1-4	TRBD1	TRBV28	CASSTGQGTNEKLFF	TGTGCCAGCAGTACCGGACAGGGGACTAATGAAAAACTGTTTTTT
-	TRBJ2-7	-	TRBV4-1	CASSPGGRSDEQYF	TGCGCCAGCAGCCCAGGGGGGCGGTCGGACGAGCAGTACTTC
-	TRBJ1-6	-	TRBV11-2	CASRKPGRAKGSPLHF	TGTGCCAGCAGAAAACCTGGCAGGGCAAAAGGTTCACCCCTCCACTTT
-	TRBJ2-1	TRBD1	TRBV6-1	CASNRGLGNNEQFF	TGTGCCAGCAATAGGGGGCTCGGAAACAATGAGCAGTTCTTC
-	TRBJ2-1	TRBD1	TRBV11-2	CASSLWTGGTSSYNEQFF	TGTGCCAGCAGCTTATGGACAGGGGGCACGAGCTCCTACAATGAGCAGTTCTTC
-	TRBJ2-2	-	TRBV27	CASSSTGRELFF	TGTGCCAGCAGTTCGACAGGCCGGGAGCTGTTTTTT
-	TRBJ2-3	TRBD2	TRBV6-4	CASSPGRDTDTQYF	TGTGCCAGCAGTCCAGGGAGGGACACAGATACGCAGTATTTT
-	TRBJ2-7	-	TRBV6-5	CASSYSNAGSYEQYF	TGTGCCAGCAGTTACTCGAATGCGGGGTCCTACGAGCAGTACTTC
-	TRBJ2-3	-	TRBV15	CATSEPGVYPADTQYF	TGTGCCACCAGCGAGCCAGGGGTGTATCCTGCAGATACGCAGTATTTT
-	TRBJ2-7	TRBD1	TRBV6-1	CASTKMTGTPYEQYF	TGTGCCAGCACCAAAATGACAGGGACACCCTACGAGCAGTACTTC
-	TRBJ2-7	TRBD2	TRBV7-9	CASSDGGSYEQYF	TGTGCCAGCAGCGACGGGGGGTCCTACGAGCAGTACTTC
-	TRBJ2-5	-	TRBV2	CASTQRESQETQYF	TGTGCCAGCACCCAGCGCGAGTCCCAAGAGACCCAGTACTTC
-	TRBJ2-1	-	TRBV4-1	CASSPPGGSYNEQFF	TGCGCCAGCAGCCCCCCCGGGGGTTCCTACAATGAGCAGTTCTTC
-	TRBJ2-3	TRBD2	TRBV6-4	CASSEGLAETDTQYF	TGTGCCAGCAGTGAAGGACTAGCGGAGACAGATACGCAGTATTTT
-	TRBJ1-5	-	TRBV28	CASRSVLRQPQHF	TGTGCCAGCAGAAGCGTATTACGACAGCCCCAGCATTTT
-	TRBJ2-7	-	TRBV4-1	CASSQEETPNYEQYF	TGCGCCAGCAGCCAAGAGGAGACTCCAAATTACGAGCAGTACTTC